This T cell receptor beta chain was sequenced in a study of blood T cell repertoires in COVID-19. For the study at large: Samples taken during acute and convalescent COVID-19 were collected in the United States, Italy and Spain. T cells, B-cell-depleted T cells, or PBMCs supplied cDNA or gDNA.

V was trimmed by 0 bases and J by 4 bases, leaving 7 bases between them. The CDR3 is 13 residues long. Germline V lookup: CDR1 SGDLS, CDR2 YYNGEE. This clone was found once. The sample has other DNA sequences that encode this CDR3 too. Per the original data handling: It was from reference gene primer amplification that nucleated cell counts were estimated. The protocol was immunoSEQ multiplex PCR, while the TCRdb copy is restricted to in-frame clones and leaves out a portion. V and J calls and clone size follow that table, whereas D and trimming were derived from the DNA. Among 250,000 to 350,000 clones, approximately 90% were seen once, and the ten largest hold less than 3%.

This chain connects TRBV9 to TRBJ1-2; D unresolved. Sequenced input: peripheral blood. The source of this sequence is a young woman with active or convalescent COVID-19. The CDR3 spells CASSVDSSYGYTF. The CDR3 DNA is TGTGCCAGCAGCGTAGATTCCTCCTATGGCTACACCTTC.